This TCR beta chain was found in a study of T cell responses to AZD1222 COVID-19 vaccine. Study overall: Analysis merged second doses at about 4 or about 12 weeks.

Details on this clone: Its target is unknown.

Repertoires were generated with immunoSEQ multiplex PCR, while TCRdb's copy carries only in-frame clones and drops some. This table holds some 150,000 clones, approximately 90% found once. Whole-study findings and limits: Among the donors, most were white British and more were female, and clonal diversity was possibly underestimated. Two doses of AZD1222 preceded a rise in Spike-specific TCR breadth and depth. Seropositive at baseline were only a handful of AZD1222 recipients.

J lost 7 bases, V lost 4 bases, and 6 bases had no gene match. The germline CDR1 and CDR2 sequences are LGHNA and YNFKEQ. The CDR3 extends over 16 amino acids. The J gene is TRBJ2-2, the V gene TRBV4-2; 13 bases are shared with TRBD2. This material consisted of peripheral blood, taken on day 0 of AZD1222 vaccination. This clonotype originated in an adult in good health. The CDR3 protein is CASSLGLAGDLGELFF. CDR3 nucleotides: TGTGCCAGCAGCCTCGGACTAGCGGGAGATCTCGGGGAGCTGTTTTTT.